These 23 T cell receptor beta chains originate from one sample sequenced in a study of metastatic and nonmetastatic thyroid tumors. No treatment had been given to any patient before thyroid surgery. Using MiXCR, TCRdb re-called clones from the PCR reads. The table records about 32,000 clones, about 19% of them present only once. The sample consisted of blood. The receptors shown here come from a female donor with papillary thyroid cancer or a benign thyroid nodule (not recorded which). Some clones in this sample may be carry-over from other donors' samples.

This clone was counted a few times. This chain uses TRBV6-2 or TRBV6-3 with TRBJ2-7; no firm D call. The V end lost 8 bases, the J end lost 6 bases, and 20 bases lay between the germline ends. The CDR3 totals 14 residues. Germline V gene sequence: CDR1 MNHEY, CDR2 SVGEGT. Here the CDR3 DNA reads TGTGCCAGCTTCCCCATCTCCGGTCGAGGCGAGCAGTACTTC. Amino acid sequence: CASFPISGRGEQYF.

The V call is TRBV27, the J call TRBJ1-1; TRBD1 matches at 8 bases. The trim removed 5 bases at V and 3 bases at J, leaving 5 bases unmatched. The CDR3 spans 14 residues. Germline loops: CDR1 MNHEY, CDR2 SMNVEV (reference sequence). CDR3: CASSAYRGYTEAFF. The CDR3 nucleotides are TGTGCCAGCAGTGCTTACAGGGGGTACACTGAAGCTTTCTTT.

There are many counts of this clone. V usage is TRBV7-9 and J usage is TRBJ2-5, with 7 bases that match TRBD1. The CDR3 covers 16 residues. CDR1 and CDR2 (germline): SEHNR, FQNEAQ (reference sequence). V lost 3 bases to trimming and J lost 4 bases; unmatched junction nucleotides: 11. The CDR3 nucleotides read TGTGCCAGCAGCTTTACAGGGGTCGGCACTCCAGAGACCCAGTACTTC. Residues: CASSFTGVGTPETQYF.

This clone appeared many times. This sequence may be a read error, since a much larger clone differs from it by one base. The sample contains more than one DNA sequence encoding this CDR3. The chain uses TRBV4-1 and TRBJ2-5; 11 positions agree with TRBD1. This CDR3 contains 15 residues. The V and J ends lost 4 bases and 2 bases, in that order; junction bases with no gene match: 3. Per the germline V gene, CDR1 is MGHRA and CDR2 is YSYEKL. CDR3 amino acids: CASSPGQGVQETQYF. CDR3 DNA sequence: TGCGCCAGCAGCCCGGGACAGGGGGTGCAAGAGACCCAGTACTTC.

In its sample, this clone was seen many times. V usage is TRBV5-1 and J usage is TRBJ2-1, with 7 bases lining up with TRBD2. The germline CDR1 and CDR2 sequences are SGHRS and YFSETQ. CDR3 length: 15 amino acids. V trimming: 4 bases; J trimming: 0 bases; junction bases outside the gene matches: 4. For the CDR3, the DNA is TGCGCCAGCAGCCACGGCGGGAGCTCCTACAATGAGCAGTTCTTC. Its translation: CASSHGGSSYNEQFF.

This clone was counted at least ten times. This chain connects TRBV12-3 or TRBV12-4 to TRBJ1-5; 10 bases fit TRBD1. V trimming: 3 bases; J trimming: 4 bases; junction bases outside the gene matches: 3. The CDR3 is made up of 15 amino acids. CDR3 in DNA: TGTGCCAGCAGTTTGACAGGGGGCAAAAATCAGCCCCAGCATTTT. As protein: CASSLTGGKNQPQHF.

This clone was seen repeatedly, ten times or more. This CDR3 is also generated by other DNA sequences in the sample. The chain joins TRBV18 to TRBJ2-7; TRBD1 aligns across 9 bases. V dropped 1 base and J dropped 4; count of bases not matched to a gene: 14. The CDR3 spans 18 residues. Germline lookup yields CDR1 KGHSH and CDR2 LQKENI. The CDR3 sequence: CASSPLKEFGTGRYEQYF. The CDR3 bases are TGTGCCAGCTCACCACTGAAGGAGTTTGGGACAGGGAGATACGAGCAGTACTTC.

In its sample, this clone was seen many times. The V gene is TRBV6-1, the J gene TRBJ2-7; TRBD2 matches at 11 bases. CDR3 size: 14 residues. Germline V gene data show CDR1 as MNHNS and CDR2 as SASEGT. V lost 4 bases and J lost 8; bases outside the gene matches: 7. The CDR3 nucleotides are TGTGCCAGCAGTGCACTAGCGGGGGCCGAAAAGCAGTACTTC. As protein: CASSALAGAEKQYF.

Many counts were recorded for this clone. The chain employs TRBV12-3 or TRBV12-4 and TRBJ2-7, with TRBD1 matching 8 bases. With 0 bases clipped from V and 5 bases from J, the junction kept 3 bases outside the gene matches. The CDR3 has 14 amino acids. In DNA form, the CDR3 reads TGTGCCAGCAGTTTAGCGACAGGGGCCGACGAGCAGTACTTC. The encoded protein is CASSLATGADEQYF.

The chain is built from TRBV7-6 and TRBJ2-2, with 9 bases fitting TRBD2. The CDR3 runs 16 residues. Germline CDR1 reads SGHVS; CDR2 reads FNYEAQ. V dropped 2 bases and J dropped 2; count of bases not matched to a gene: 3. The CDR3 loop is CASSLSSGINTGELFF. The CDR3 DNA is TGTGCCAGCAGCTTATCTAGCGGGATTAACACCGGGGAGCTGTTTTTT.

This clone was recorded a few times. The chain is built from TRBV12-3 or TRBV12-4 and TRBJ2-7; 13 positions agree with TRBD2. CDR3 length: 15 amino acids. J lost 2 bases, V lost 5 bases, and 3 bases had no gene match. CDR3 protein: CASSRTSGGPYEQYF. The CDR3 bases are TGTGCCAGCAGTCGGACTAGCGGGGGACCCTACGAGCAGTACTTC.

This clone was observed many times. The chain couples TRBV7-8 to TRBJ2-6; 10 bases are shared with TRBD1. The V and J ends lost 1 base and 1 base, in that order; junction bases with no gene match: 1. This CDR3 spans 17 amino acids. CDR1 is SGHVS and CDR2 is FQNEAQ in the germline V gene. CDR3 loop: CASSLGTGGSGANVLTF. CDR3 coding DNA: TGTGCCAGCAGCTTAGGGACAGGGGGTTCTGGGGCCAACGTCCTGACTTTC.

The chain uses TRBV27 and TRBJ1-2; TRBD1 matches at 8 bases. The ends lost 5 bases at V and 0 bases at J; junction bases unmatched: 11. Germline CDR1 is MNHEY and CDR2 is SMNVEV (reference sequence). The CDR3 totals 17 residues. CDR3 bases: TGTGCCAGCAGTCCCGGGGTGGTACAGGGGGCTAACTATGGCTACACCTTC. The encoded protein is CASSPGVVQGANYGYTF.

This clone has a count of ten or more. The chain links TRBV28 to TRBJ2-3; tentative D call: TRBD2 (5 bases). The length of the CDR3 is 16 residues. Germline assignment: CDR1 MDHEN and CDR2 SYDVKM. Trimming shortened V by 6 bases and J by 2 bases, and 18 bases separated the two germline ends. The CDR3 sequence: CASSLPRGLTTDTQYF. The CDR3 DNA sequence: TGTGCCAGCAGCTTACCCCGAGGGCTTACCACAGATACGCAGTATTTT.

The V call is TRBV20-1, the J call TRBJ2-7, with 11 bases that match TRBD2. This CDR3 has 13 amino acids. V dropped 6 bases and J dropped 2; count of bases not matched to a gene: 3. Looked up from germline, CDR1 is DFQATT and CDR2 is SNEGSKA (reference sequence). The CDR3 DNA reads as TGCAGTGCGGAACTAGCGGGAGCCTACGAGCAGTACTTC. Its translation: CSAELAGAYEQYF.

There are many counts of this clone. The rearrangement links TRBV7-9 to TRBJ1-1; D call uncertain. The CDR3 consists of 13 residues. Trimming removed 3 bases from V and 0 bases from J, with 5 bases in between. Germline lookup yields CDR1 SEHNR and CDR2 FQNEAQ (reference sequence). CDR3 region: CASSFNMNTEAFF. CDR3 DNA: TGTGCCAGCAGCTTTAATATGAACACTGAAGCTTTCTTT.

This chain joins TRBV28 and TRBJ2-5; D is unclear. Trimming cost V 6 bases and J 5 bases, with 22 bases left between them. CDR1 and CDR2 (germline): MDHEN, SYDVKM. The CDR3 spans 16 residues. Written as DNA, the CDR3 is TGTGCCAGCAGCGCAGCTCGGAGCCGGTCAATGGAGACCCAGTACTTC. Translating it yields CASSAARSRSMETQYF.

This clone has at least ten counts. The V and J genes are TRBV3-1 and TRBJ2-1; no firm D call. V was pared by 3 bases and J by 6 bases, with 3 bases between. The V gene's germline CDR1 is LGHDT and CDR2 YNNKEL (reference sequence). The CDR3 runs to 11 residues. CDR3 DNA: TGTGCCAGCAGCCAGGGCAATGAGCAGTTCTTC. It specifies CASSQGNEQFF.

This clone was recorded a few times. The J gene is TRBJ1-1, the V gene TRBV12-3 or TRBV12-4; D is uncertain. The CDR3 spans 15 residues. V was pared by 5 bases and J by 2 bases, with 15 bases between. CDR3 coding DNA: TGTGCCAGCAGTCCCGACACGGGGTTTAACACTGAAGCTTTCTTT. Amino acid sequence: CASSPDTGFNTEAFF.

Ten or more counts support this clone. CDR3: CSAGQGAYEQYF. DNA for the CDR3: TGCAGTGCTGGACAGGGAGCCTACGAGCAGTACTTC. The chain couples TRBV20-1 to TRBJ2-7; 8 nucleotides match TRBD1. V lost 5 bases to trimming and J lost 2 bases; unmatched junction nucleotides: 2. The germline V gene has CDR1 DFQATT and CDR2 SNEGSKA (reference sequence). This CDR3 comprises 12 residues.

There are many counts of this clone. This rearrangement joins TRBV9 to TRBJ2-7, with D possibly being TRBD1 (6 bases). The CDR3 loop spans 15 amino acids. Between the trimmed V and J ends, which lost 0 bases and 5 bases, there was a span of 15 bases. Germline lookup yields CDR1 SGDLS and CDR2 YYNGEE. The CDR3 region is CASSVAQGGSHEQYF. DNA for the CDR3: TGTGCCAGCAGCGTAGCCCAAGGGGGTTCTCACGAGCAGTACTTC.

The chain joins TRBV28 to TRBJ2-2; weak D call: TRBD1 (5 bases). V was trimmed by 2 bases and J by 4 bases, leaving 5 bases between them. The CDR3 runs to 13 residues. From germline, CDR1 is MDHEN and CDR2 SYDVKM. DNA of the CDR3: TGTGCCAGCAGTTTAACAGGCACCGGGGAGCTGTTTTTT. Protein sequence: CASSLTGTGELFF. Using reference TRBV28 and TRBJ2-2 for the parts outside the CDR3, the full variable domain is DVKVTQSSRYLVKRTGEKVFLECVQDMDHENMFWYRQDPGLGLRLIYFSYDVKMKEKGDIPEGYSVSREKKERFSLILESASTNQTSMYLCASSLTGTGELFFGEGSRLTVL.

The sample holds many counts of this clone. The J gene is TRBJ2-1, the V gene TRBV9, with D possibly being TRBD2 (6 bases). The CDR3 contains 16 residues. V dropped 4 bases and J dropped 7 bases, with 21 bases sitting between them. Germline V gene sequence: CDR1 SGDLS, CDR2 YYNGEE. CDR3 region: CASSPNSWGERNEQFF. CDR3 in DNA: TGTGCCAGCAGCCCCAATTCCTGGGGGGAGAGGAATGAGCAGTTCTTC. The full variable domain, in which reference TRBV9 and TRBJ2-1 provide the parts outside the CDR3, is DSGVTQTPKHLITATGQRVTLRCSPRSGDLSVYWYQQSLDQGLQFLIQYYNGEERAKGNILERFSAQQFPDLHSELNLSSLELGDSALYFCASSPNSWGERNEQFFGPGTRLTVL.